This TCR beta chain was found in a study of monozygotic twins with inflammatory bowel disease (dated by TCRdb to about 2019). Context from the whole study: In total, roughly 30 monozygotic twin pairs made up the full study: 19 Danish pairs, all IBD-discordant, plus nine German pairs, of which four were IBD-concordant and five were IBD-discordant. Within discordant pairs, disease-associated traits were sought mainly by comparing IBD patients with their genetically identical healthy co-twins. Each individual had, on average, about 151 000 unique TCRalpha sequences and 181 000 unique TCRbeta sequences available for analysis. What the work shows at the level of the full study, not this receptor alone: Repertoire similarity did not differ between concordant and discordant twins, which could be due to limited statistical power. Compared with healthy twins, IBD patients had fewer clonotypes in common with other individuals, a difference most pronounced in patients showing signs of disease activity. Because patients received different immunosuppressive treatments, the repertoires may have picked up extra background noise and variability between individuals. IBD patients had lower TCRbeta repertoire diversity, measured by the inverse Simpson index, than their healthy co-twins. No single strong signal or clonotype linked to IBD turned up in the results, so the idea that one exists was not supported. Different T cell subtypes could not be distinguished in the analysis.

Library method: 5' RACE. For each TCR library, approximately 4,000 ng of total RNA was used. For each sample, cDNA was synthesized in eight separate reactions using SMARTScribe reverse transcriptase. During cDNA synthesis, template switching was used to introduce unique molecular identifiers that contained a 6-nucleotide sample barcode. TCRalpha and TCRbeta cDNA was amplified by two nested PCRs of roughly 16 and 10 cycles, with bead purification after each PCR. Before amplification, the cDNA was treated with uracil DNA-glycosylase and purified using the QIAquick PCR purification kit. The second PCR added Illumina TruSeq-compatible adapters along with sample-specific barcodes. Library quality and concentration were checked on TapeStation and Qubit, and libraries were pooled at roughly 5.1 ng each. The pooled libraries were sequenced with 2 x 100 bp reads and custom sequencing primers on an Illumina HiSeq2500 single-index Rapid Run. The study's own analysis went as follows. UMI-based consensus assembly with MiGEC version 1.2.6 was used to correct PCR and sequencing errors. MiXCR version 2.1.1 was used to carry out V(D)J alignment, clonotype assembly and CDR3 extraction. To normalise gene usage, clonotype sharing and MAIT/NKT TCR abundance, the analysis used the top 1000, 10 000 and 20 000 clonotypes per sample. After downsampling to 27 000 UMIs, diversity was calculated as the inverse Simpson index using the vegan R package. Paired Mann-Whitney U tests were applied to discordant twin pairs, with Benjamini-Hochberg correction for multiple testing. Once TCRdb had reprocessed the reads, it stored one entry per CDR3 protein sequence and supplied no DNA. TCRdb, not the authors, supplied the V and J calls. This sample's clone table shows some 440,000 distinct CDR3 sequences. Of the sample, approximately 2.4% falls within the top ten clones.

The germline V gene (reference sequence) specifies LGHDT as CDR1 and YNNKEL as CDR2. Including the terminal cysteine and phenylalanine, the CDR3 comprises 18 residues. No DNA appears here. Comment on this clonotype: Which antigen it targets is not known.

From each donor, a roughly 2.6 ml peripheral blood sample was collected into PAXgene tubes and stored at -80 degrees C. Without any T cell sorting, total RNA was extracted from whole blood using the PAXgene blood miRNA kit on an automated QIAcube. Deep TCRalpha and TCRbeta repertoire profiling with unique molecular barcoding was performed on peripheral blood of monozygotic twin pairs concordant or discordant for inflammatory bowel disease. Smoking habits were recorded for all twin pairs, and each individual was classified as a current, former or never smoker. The chain links TRBV3-1 with TRBJ1-4; as DNA is missing, the TRBD1 call by TCRdb cannot be tested. The clonotype originates from a human donor with ulcerative colitis or Crohn's disease, or a healthy co-twin of an affected twin (not recorded which). Sample: blood. CDR3 loop: CASSQGRTGALTNEKLFF.